The 25 T cell receptor beta chains below were found in one sample sequenced in a study of technical replicates of blood from several donors. TCRdb keeps only in-frame clones here, not all; method: immunoSEQ multiplex PCR. Counted here are 65,000 to 95,000 clones, about 90% occurring once; the ten biggest clones make up roughly 0.3%. Sequencing input: T cells isolated from PBMCs. Source of these receptors: a human donor in good health.

The chain joins TRBV6-1 to TRBJ2-7; 7 bases match TRBD1. The CDR3 has 14 amino acids. Germline CDR1 MNHNS, CDR2 SASEGT. V lost 4 bases and J lost 3; bases outside the gene matches: 6. DNA of the CDR3: TGTGCCAGCAGTGGGACAGGTGGGGTCTACGAGCAGTACTTC. Residues: CASSGTGGVYEQYF.

The CDR3 is CASRLMAGYNEQFF. For the CDR3, the DNA is TGTGCCAGCAGGTTAATGGCCGGGTACAATGAGCAGTTCTTC. V and J are TRBV6-5 and TRBJ2-1; D is unresolved. The CDR3 has 14 amino acids. CDR1 MNHEY and CDR2 SVGAGI come from the germline V gene. Between the trimmed V and J ends, which lost 6 bases and 4 bases, there was a span of 13 bases.

The chain has TRBV11-3 and TRBJ2-5; TRBD2 might be the D (5 bases). From germline, CDR1 is SGHNT and CDR2 YENEEA. The CDR3 is made up of 14 amino acids. V lost 6 bases and J lost 2, with 13 bases in between. This chain's CDR3 is CASSPAGWQETQYF. CDR3 sequence (DNA): TGTGCCAGCAGTCCGGCGGGCTGGCAAGAGACCCAGTACTTC.

The rearrangement uses TRBV27 and TRBJ1-2; 8 bases align to TRBD1. Germline CDR1 MNHEY, CDR2 SMNVEV (reference sequence). V shed 3 bases and J 4 bases; nucleotides not matched to a gene: 13. The CDR3 totals 17 residues. The CDR3 reads CASSFLGQGARGYGYTF. Here the CDR3 DNA reads TGTGCCAGCAGTTTCTTGGGTCAGGGGGCGCGGGGCTATGGCTACACCTTC.

Only one count was recorded for this clone. The CDR3 loop is CASSPHPGTSYEQYF. In nucleotides, the CDR3 is TGTGCCAGCAGCCCACATCCCGGGACTAGCTACGAGCAGTACTTC. This rearrangement joins TRBV4-2 to TRBJ2-7, with 8 bases lining up with TRBD2. Germline values: CDR1 LGHNA, CDR2 YNFKEQ. With 4 bases clipped from V and 3 bases from J, the junction kept 8 bases outside the gene matches. This CDR3 is built from 15 residues.

This clone was counted only a few times. The rearrangement uses TRBV11-2 and TRBJ1-1, with D uncertain. Germline-derived CDR1 and CDR2 are SGHAT and FQNNGV. This CDR3 spans 11 amino acids. The V and J ends lost 1 base and 6 bases respectively, with 3 bases between them. The CDR3 DNA sequence: TGTGCCAGCAGCTTAGTCGCTGAAGCTTTCTTT. Encoded protein: CASSLVAEAFF.

In DNA, the CDR3 is TGTGCCTCACAGGGGGCGCCCGGGGCCAACGTCCTGACTTTC. This translates into CASQGAPGANVLTF. This chain links TRBV28 with TRBJ2-6; 9 bases fit TRBD1. Trimming took 11 bases from V and 4 from J; bases not matched to a gene: 6. Germline V gene data show CDR1 as MDHEN and CDR2 as SYDVKM. This CDR3 comprises 14 residues.

This chain's CDR3 is CASRTGYSNQPQHF. The CDR3 DNA follows: TGTGCCAGCAGGACTGGTTATAGCAATCAGCCCCAGCATTTT. The chain links TRBV6-6 to TRBJ1-5; D remains ambiguous. The CDR3 length is 14 residues. V lost 6 bases, J lost 0 bases, and 9 bases lay in between. Per germline, CDR1 MNHNY and CDR2 SVGAGI (reference sequence).

For the CDR3, the DNA is TGCGCCAGCAGCTCCCCGGGACTAGCGGGGGTGGTAACCTACAATGAGCAGTTCTTC. Protein product: CASSSPGLAGVVTYNEQFF. V and J are TRBV5-1 and TRBJ2-1; 14 bases agree with TRBD2. Trimming at V came to 3 bases and at J to 2 bases, leaving 10 bases not matched to a gene. The CDR3 spans 19 residues. Germline V gene data show CDR1 as SGHRS and CDR2 as YFSETQ.

This clone was seen a single time. This rearrangement joins TRBV6-1 to TRBJ1-2; a weak D match, TRBD1 (5 bases). This CDR3 is 14 amino acids long. Trimming removed 2 bases at V and 2 bases at J, with 9 bases between. The germline V gene has CDR1 MNHNS and CDR2 SASEGT. The CDR3 region is CASSERQLNYGYTF. The CDR3 DNA is TGTGCCAGCAGTGAAAGACAGCTGAACTATGGCTACACCTTC.

The chain recombines TRBV5-1 with TRBJ1-6; 11 bases align to TRBD1. V lost 2 bases to trimming and J lost 7 bases; unmatched junction nucleotides: 11. CDR1 and CDR2 from the germline V gene are SGHRS and YFSETQ. The CDR3 length is 18 residues. CDR3 region: CASSLAMSGQGANSPLHF. DNA for the CDR3: TGCGCCAGCAGCTTAGCTATGAGCGGACAGGGGGCAAATTCACCCCTCCACTTT.

There are a few counts of this clone. The chain combines TRBV19 with TRBJ1-6; D is unclear. Germline V gene lookup returns CDR1 LNHDA and CDR2 SQIVND (reference sequence). V lost 6 bases and J lost 9, with 15 bases in between. The CDR3 is 14 amino acids. CDR3 DNA sequence: TGTGCCAGTAGAGGGAGCGGAGGGAGTTCACCCCTCCACTTT. Translated: CASRGSGGSSPLHF.

This clone was counted once. The V gene is TRBV6-1, the J gene TRBJ1-2; D is undetermined. V lost 2 bases and J 1 base, leaving 5 bases between the germline ends. This CDR3 is built from 13 residues. Germline V gene sequence: CDR1 MNHNS, CDR2 SASEGT. This CDR3 reads CASSEISNYGYTF. The DNA of the CDR3 is TGTGCCAGCAGTGAAATTAGTAACTATGGCTACACCTTC.

The rearrangement links TRBV27 to TRBJ2-3; TRBD1 aligns across 7 bases. V shed 6 bases, J shed 3 bases, and the junction held 9 bases outside the gene matches. The CDR3 runs to 15 residues. Germline V gives CDR1 MNHEY, CDR2 SMNVEV (reference sequence). The CDR3 DNA reads TGTGCCAGCAGACATCCAGGGGGTAGTACAGATACGCAGTATTTT. Protein sequence: CASRHPGGSTDTQYF.

V is TRBV6-1 and J is TRBJ2-1, with TRBD2 as a possible D gene (5 bases). The ends were cut back, 4 bases at V and 5 bases at J, with 18 bases in the middle. Germline V gene sequence: CDR1 MNHNS, CDR2 SASEGT. CDR3 size: 16 residues. This CDR3 reads CASSAKRRTLNNEQFF. The CDR3 nucleotides are TGTGCCAGCAGTGCCAAGCGTCGGACTCTGAACAATGAGCAGTTCTTC.

The chain joins TRBV9 to TRBJ2-2; 8 nucleotides align to TRBD2. The CDR3 sequence is 15 residues long. Trimming cost V 0 bases and J 5 bases; bases outside gene matches: 3. Germline values: CDR1 SGDLS, CDR2 YYNGEE. The CDR3 is CASSVEGTSTGELFF. DNA for the CDR3: TGTGCCAGCAGCGTAGAGGGGACTAGTACCGGGGAGCTGTTTTTT.

This chain connects TRBV5-1 to TRBJ2-3, with a tentative D call TRBD2 (7 bases). This CDR3 has 14 residues. V lost 7 bases and J lost 2, with 14 bases in between. The germline CDR1 and CDR2 sequences are SGHRS and YFSETQ. CDR3: CASHGGGYTDTQYF. In DNA form, the CDR3 reads TGCGCCAGCCACGGCGGGGGCTACACAGATACGCAGTATTTT.

The genes are TRBV19 and TRBJ2-7; perhaps TRBD1 as D (7 bases). The CDR3 sequence is 16 residues long. V lost 5 bases, J lost 4 bases, and 21 bases lay in between. Germline V gene data show CDR1 as LNHDA and CDR2 as SQIVND (reference sequence). The CDR3: CASSSEGRDRLYEQYF. DNA of the CDR3: TGTGCCAGTAGTTCGGAGGGCCGGGACAGACTTTACGAGCAGTACTTC.

In nucleotides, the CDR3 is TGTGCCAGCAGCCTGGGGACAGGGGGATCGAATGAGCAGTTCTTC. This sequence encodes CASSLGTGGSNEQFF. The chain couples TRBV7-7 to TRBJ2-1, with 11 bases matching TRBD1. V trimming: 5 bases; J trimming: 7 bases; junction bases outside the gene matches: 7. Germline CDR1 and CDR2: SSHAT and FNYEAQ (reference sequence). The CDR3 contains 15 residues. The whole variable domain, remainder taken from reference TRBV7-7 and TRBJ2-1, is GAGVSQSPRYKVTKRGQDVTLRCDPISSHATLYWYQQALGQGPEFLTYFNYEAQPDKSGLPSDRFSAERPEGSISTLTIQRTEQRDSAMYRCASSLGTGGSNEQFFGPGTRLTVL.

J is TRBJ2-1 and V is TRBV7-6; no clear D. Trimming took 3 bases from V and 9 from J, leaving 6 bases between them. CDR3 length: 11 residues. Germline values: CDR1 SGHVS, CDR2 FNYEAQ. CDR3 sequence (DNA): TGTGCCAGCAGCTTTTATAGTGAGCAGTTCTTC. Translated, it gives CASSFYSEQFF.

The chain has TRBV7-8 and TRBJ2-5; D is ambiguous. This CDR3 region has 17 residues. Per germline, CDR1 SGHVS and CDR2 FQNEAQ. The V end lost 2 bases, the J end lost 5 bases, and 21 bases lay between the germline ends. CDR3 sequence: CASSLSHQLTVAETQYF. The DNA of the CDR3 is TGTGCCAGCAGCTTATCCCACCAACTGACTGTGGCGGAGACCCAGTACTTC. Looking up the rest from reference TRBV7-8 and TRBJ2-5 gives the full variable domain: GAGVSQSPRYKVAKRGQDVALRCDPISGHVSLFWYQQALGQGPEFLTYFQNEAQLDKSGLPSDRFFAERPEGSVSTLKIQRTQQEDSAVYLCASSLSHQLTVAETQYFGPGTRLLVL.

J is TRBJ2-3 and V is TRBV7-9, with TRBD1 matching 7 bases. This CDR3 has 14 residues. V was clipped by 3 bases and J by 2 bases; unmatched bases: 2. CDR1 SEHNR and CDR2 FQNEAQ come from the germline V gene (reference sequence). The chain's CDR3 is CASSLGQNTDTQYF. As DNA, the CDR3 is TGTGCCAGCAGCTTGGGACAGAACACAGATACGCAGTATTTT.

In this sample, this clone turned up a few times. The V and J genes are TRBV2 and TRBJ2-2; perhaps TRBD2 as D (5 bases). Germline V gene sequence: CDR1 SNHLY, CDR2 FYNNEI. V gave up 9 bases and J gave up 5 bases, with 10 bases separating them. The CDR3 has 12 residues. CDR3 in DNA: TGTGCCAGTTTAGAGGGAACCGGGGAGCTGTTTTTT. Its protein is CASLEGTGELFF.

V usage is TRBV10-3 and J usage is TRBJ2-2; TRBD1 matches 10 bases. Germline V gene lookup returns CDR1 ENHRY and CDR2 SYGVKD. The V gene end was trimmed by 6 bases and the J gene end by 5 bases; junction bases not matched to a gene: 9. The CDR3 covers 16 residues. The CDR3 coding sequence is TGTGCCATCAGGAATGCCGGGACAGGGGTAACCGGGGAGCTGTTTTTT. It yields the protein CAIRNAGTGVTGELFF.

This chain uses TRBV4-1 with TRBJ1-2; 8 nucleotides align to TRBD1. The V segment lost 3 bases and the J segment 6 bases; nucleotides outside the gene matches: 3. Germline CDR1 and CDR2: MGHRA and YSYEKL. The CDR3 sequence is 13 residues long. CDR3: CASSHRGLDGYTF. The CDR3 nucleotides are TGCGCCAGCAGCCACAGGGGGCTCGATGGCTACACCTTC.